This TCR beta chain stems from a study of blood T cells in healthy people across ages (dated by TCRdb to about 2015). The study in broad terms: In model experiments, template switching captured roughly one uniquely barcoded TCR beta cDNA molecule for every two T cells. Using deep sequencing normalized with unique cDNA molecular identifiers, the study measured how TCR beta repertoire diversity changes with age. Four age groups were formed from the donors: young (average 16 years), middle-aged (around 37), aged (about 62) and long-lived (82). To avoid experimental bias, donors of different ages were distributed randomly across sequencing lanes. For two donors (one aged 18 to 30 and one aged 80 or older), the study analyzed two additional independent replicas of 1 million unique cDNA reads from the same blood draw.

Comments on this clonotype: This clone's antigen is unknown. It has no much larger one-base neighbor in the sample; base qualities were not kept.

Library preparation was by 5' RACE. TCRdb shows the sequencer as Illumina HiSeq 2500. A second PCR of about 6 to 11 cycles was run with a J-beta primer mix and a sample-barcoded 5' primer. A template-switch 5' adaptor carrying 12 random nucleotides introduced a unique molecular identifier onto each TCR beta cDNA molecule. Each sample yielded at least 3 million CDR3-containing paired-end reads. First-strand cDNA was synthesized from all RNA with the Mint cDNA synthesis kit, primed by a TRBC-specific oligonucleotide. Following uracil-DNA glycosylase treatment, all cDNA underwent a first 18-cycle PCR with the universal primers M1SS and BC2_uni_R. The study's own analysis went as follows. Each sample was normalized by randomly selecting 1 million high-quality reads, each carrying a distinct molecular identifier. Reads with shared molecular identifiers were discarded instead of being binned into consensus sequences. CDR3 identification, clonotype clustering and error correction used MiTCR with a Q25 quality threshold and the strictest error-elimination algorithm. Lower-bound total TCR beta diversity was estimated with a nonparametric unseen species model using Euler transformation. TCRdb handled the public reads itself, with Q25 trimming in fastp and clone calling in MiXCR, and kept productive beta chains. Rows merge per CDR3 protein into single entries with the most common DNA and genes. These V and J calls derive from TCRdb rather than the authors' analysis. This sample is represented by some 290,000 distinct CDR3 sequences; less than 30% of them were singletons. The top ten hold 29% of the sample.

The donors were about 40 Caucasian individuals from Russia, aged roughly 6 to 90 years, who were systemically healthy. Each donor gave ten milliliters of peripheral blood, drawn into EDTA-treated Vacutainer tubes. PBMCs were isolated by Ficoll-Paque density-gradient centrifugation, with at least 6 million obtained per sample. Trizol reagent was used to extract total RNA from PBMCs, with at least 6 micrograms per sample. For every donor, an aliquot of PBMCs went through flow cytometry to measure the percentages of naive CD45RAhigh/CD27high T cells. Study-wide findings and limitations: Since profiling was done on bulk unsorted PBMCs, naive and antigen-experienced compartments could not be conclusively compared. Observed TCR beta diversity per million T cells fell roughly linearly with age, and a significant reduction was already apparent by age approximately 41. Estimates of total diversity based on one million sequenced T cells were considered lower bounds and underestimates. Compared with the aged group, the long-lived group had more naive CD4+ T cells, fewer expanded clones and increased TCR diversity, suggesting age selection. The percentage of naive T cells measured by flow cytometry correlated strongly with observed TCR beta diversity. Donor CMV infection status was unknown, potentially confounding age-related changes in expanded clonotypes.

Reading the germline V gene (reference sequence) gives CDR1 DFQATT and CDR2 SNEGSKA. From cysteine to phenylalanine, the CDR3 is 11 amino acids long. The CDR3 DNA has 33 bases and is translated from base 1. The V and J segments used are TRBV20-1 and TRBJ2-5, with no confidently assigned D gene. The J call may be mistaken, given a closer DNA end match to TRBJ2-7. The sequenced material came from blood. The sequence was obtained from a woman in her sixties or seventies in good health. CDR3 loop: CSARSDYEQYF. The sequenced DNA is TGCAGTGCTAGGTCGGACTACGAGCAGTACTTC.